The sequence of this TCR beta chain was determined in a study of vaccination and CD4 T cells after COVID-19 (dated by TCRdb to between 2021 and 2024). For the study in its entirety: Convalescent patients had a positive SARS-CoV-2 result on nasal swab PCR, and of these patients, several had mild disease and one had severe disease. Six males and four females were included in the convalescent cohort, with two Hispanic individuals, seven Caucasians, two Asians and one multiracial person represented. Two doses of either the Pfizer-BioNTech BNT162b2 vaccine (n=8) or the Moderna mRNA-1273 vaccine (n=2) were administered to participants. Post-COVID blood samples from convalescent patients were collected a median of roughly 100 days after diagnosis, with a range of roughly 35 to 180 days. Post-vaccine blood samples were collected a median of around 70 days after the second vaccine dose, ranging from about 13 to 241 days. A few convalescent patients were sampled both early after vaccination (day 14) and late after vaccination (days 161 to 241). The cultures were stimulated with overlapping spike peptide pools from SARS-CoV-2 and from the common cold coronaviruses HCoV-NL63, HCoV-OC43 and HCoV-229E. Control cultures received a CEFX viral epitope pool as the positive control, an HIV-1 Nef peptide pool as the negative control, or no peptide. In 10 COVID-19 convalescent patients and 4 infection-naive healthy vaccine recipients, the spike-specific CD4+ TCR repertoire before mRNA vaccination was compared with the repertoire after mRNA vaccination. On the study overall, not on this receptor specifically: Among convalescent patients, a median about 86% of the SARS-CoV-2-reactive clones seen after vaccination appeared only after vaccination, which suggests priming specific to the vaccine. The median number of SARS-CoV-2-reactive clonotypes rose from around 22 after infection to a few dozen after vaccination, but the change was not significant. In convalescent patients, nearly all vaccine-specific clones (304 of 307) were found to be mono-reactive for SARS-CoV-2 spike rather than cross-reactive with common cold coronaviruses. Relatively few convalescent patients were included in the study, and early timepoints after natural infection were not analyzed.

Comment on this clonotype: There is no known antigen for this receptor. Base-call qualities are not available, and no considerably larger clone is one nucleotide away.

The sample's time point label is to be understood as: late sampling 161 to 241 days after vaccination in a few convalescent patients. The treatment or condition label, read with the paper, signifies: approximately 11-day PBMC culture with coronavirus spike peptide pools or control peptides (ViraFEST assay). The ViraFEST assay was used in the study, in which antigen-specific T cells were expanded with peptide pools and expanded clonotypes were subsequently identified by TCR sequencing. The convalescent patients' positive SARS-CoV-2 PCR tests were from March to December 2020, which was before the Alpha, Beta and Delta variants emerged in the United States. About 1.8 million PBMCs per well were cultured in IMDM with approximately 5.5% human AB serum and 9 to 10 IU/ml IL-2, plus 10 ug/ml peptide pools. On days 3 and 7, half of the culture medium was replaced with fresh IL-2-containing medium. After 10 to 11 days of culture, CD4+ T cells were isolated by negative selection using the EasySep CD4+ T cell isolation kit. Ficoll-Paque Plus gradient centrifugation was used to isolate PBMCs from whole blood, and the isolated PBMCs were then either used fresh or cryopreserved at -140C. Triplicate wells were generally used for each culture condition.

The CDR3 runs 16 amino acids, cysteine and phenylalanine included. Solely the CDR3 DNA is kept, with 48 bases framed from the first base. The germline ends are 21 bases apart after V is trimmed by 1 base and J by 8 bases. The CDR1 and CDR2 encoded by the germline V gene (reference sequence) are DFQATT and SNEGSKA. Library generation was performed with PCR. DNA from cultured CD4+ T cells was subjected to TCR sequencing with the Oncomine TCR Beta short-read assay at the Johns Hopkins FTIC core. Genomic DNA was extracted from the cultured CD4+ T cells with the QIAamp micro DNA kit. Oncomine TCR Beta libraries made from cultured CD4+ T cells were pooled using unique dual indexes and sequenced on an Illumina iSeq 100. The published analysis was carried out like this. Non-productive sequences were removed, and CDR3s not starting with C, not ending with F or W, or shorter than 7 amino acids were discarded. The MANAFEST web application identified antigen-specific clonotypes by comparing peptide-stimulated wells against reference wells and other culture wells. Positive clones required FDR below 0.05, an odds ratio above 5, and productive frequency above 0.1% in at least two of three replicate wells. A clonotype was classed as cross-reactive if the clonotype showed significant expansion both in SARS-CoV-2 spike wells and in at least one common cold coronavirus spike condition. CDR3 homology was assessed with Levenshtein distances (stringdist) and unrooted phylogenetic trees (ape) in R version 3.6.1. The public reads were reprocessed in TCRdb via fastp at Q25 and MiXCR, keeping in-frame beta chains. All rows with the same CDR3 protein become a single entry with the most common DNA and genes. V and J calls and clone size were set by TCRdb, not the authors. Present in this sample are some 24,000 distinct CDR3 sequences, around 30% of which were seen just once. The biggest ten clones account for approximately 3% of the sample.

Material: CD4+ T cells from blood, cultured in vitro, obtained about 7 months after SARS-CoV-2 vaccination. The V and J genes are TRBV20-1 and TRBJ2-1, with an unclear D gene assignment. The sequence came from a human donor who had recovered from COVID-19. The CDR3 loop reads CSARGIDSPLRDEQFF. The DNA sequence reads TGCAGTGCTAGAGGGATAGACTCTCCTTTGCGCGATGAGCAGTTCTTC.